This T cell receptor beta chain was captured by sequencing in a study of T cells in Graves' hyperthyroidism and ophthalmopathy (dated by TCRdb to about 2019). For the wider study: Peripheral blood was collected at initial diagnosis, before any treatment. To identify distinguishing TCR V-J signatures, a discovery cohort of around 98 patients was used, comprising 40 to 45 with Graves' ophthalmopathy and approximately 57 with stable Graves' hyperthyroidism. Whether ophthalmopathy could be predicted prospectively was tested in an independent validation cohort made up of about 18 hyperthyroidism patients plus 17 patients who later progressed to ophthalmopathy. The approximately 98 discovery patients were randomly divided into training and test sets at a 7:3 ratio. In addition, the study compared T-cell repertoires in thyroid tissue and in blood from 6 or 7 Graves' hyperthyroidism patients. Once sampling was done, hyperthyroidism patients were given methimazole at a starting dose of 30 mg daily, whereas ophthalmopathy patients were given high-dose intravenous methylprednisolone. The paper reports TCR Vbeta CDR3 sequencing of approximately 130 peripheral blood samples: approximately 41 ophthalmopathy, about 75 hyperthyroidism and about 17 progressor patients. Study-wide conclusions, independent of this receptor: In cross-validation, a model built on a 13 V-J signature told ophthalmopathy apart from stable hyperthyroidism with 85% to 90% sensitivity and approximately 84% specificity, and in testing the same model reached 80%/75%. In validation, progression to ophthalmopathy was predicted by the model with about 70% sensitivity and nearly 75% specificity, a median of approximately 7.1 months before onset. Most expanded thyroid clonotypes (frequency above 0.001) were also detected in blood, a finding suggesting that blood repertoires may reflect thyroid immune responses. Sample size was not statistically predetermined, and investigators were not blinded to group allocation.

This clonotype was counted at least ten times. The target of this receptor is not known. Within one base of it there is no much larger clone, and no base qualities were kept. The CDR3 runs 17 residues from the cysteine to the phenylalanine. The only DNA kept is the CDR3, 51 bases in frame from the first base. At the junction V is shortened by 3 bases and J by 1 base, with 19 bases in between. Sequences ENHRY (CDR1) and SYGVKD (CDR2) are obtained from the germline V gene. The TCR beta CDR3 regions were amplified from the RNA transcripts. The first round of RT-PCR for the TCR CDR3 was performed with the HTBI primer set and the Qiagen OneStep RT-PCR kit. Libraries were constructed in a second round of multiplex PCR, after which size selection and purification were performed. Paired-end sequencing of the libraries was performed with 100 bp reads on an Illumina HiSeq2000. In the source study's methods: Raw data were processed with SOAPnuke, discarding reads with adapters, uncalled bases, mean Phred below 15, or no exact constant-primer or identifier match. High-quality paired reads were merged using COPE v1.2.5, and each unique nucleotide sequence was defined as a clonotype. Clonotypes were aligned to IMGT TRBV, TRBD and TRBJ reference segments using MiTCR v1.1. The analysis included only V-J combinations with a frequency above 0.0001, which together covered around 99% of the repertoires. A TCS score was defined as the ratio between F50 (clonal expansion) and ExV (chaos), using BLOSUM62-based TCRdist between CDR3 peptides within each V-J. Welch's t-statistics and random forest reduced around 550 V-J features to 13, which were used in a naive Bayes classifier (R e1071). The Morisita-Horn index was used to measure how similar the thyroid and blood repertoires were. TCRdb passed the public sequencing reads through fastp at Q25 and MiXCR, retaining productive beta sequences. Rows with one shared CDR3 protein collapse into an entry with the most common genes and DNA. These V and J calls originate from TCRdb's pipeline instead of the authors' own analysis. Present in this sample are just under 750,000 distinct CDR3 sequences, 30% to 40% of which were seen just once. The ten largest clonotypes hold less than 35% of the sample.

Graves' hyperthyroidism was defined as stable when no progression to ophthalmopathy occurred over 18 months of follow-up. Hyperthyroidism patients were newly diagnosed, with disease duration under 2 months, and aged 18 to 65 years. Any patient with an uncontrolled infection, another autoimmune disease, pregnancy or lactation was excluded. Clinical symptoms, serum thyroxine and TRAb, thyroid ultrasound, and orbital computed tomography formed the basis for the diagnoses. PBMCs were isolated from roughly 10 ml of fresh peripheral blood by Ficoll-Paque density gradient centrifugation. Trizol reagent was used to extract total RNA, and RNA quality was then checked on an Agilent 2100 Bioanalyzer.

This TCR was sampled from a woman in her forties with Graves' hyperthyroidism. Sequences were obtained from blood. The V and J genes are TRBV10-3 and TRBJ2-7; the D gene is unclear. The CDR3 loop reads CAISDPDRGSNSYEQYF. The sequenced DNA: TGTGCCATCAGTGACCCTGATCGAGGCAGTAATTCCTACGAGCAGTACTTC.